This TCR beta chain appears in the sequencing data of a study of cytomegalovirus exposure and HLA in healthy donors. The study's findings and limits: TCR beta chains associated with HLA were, in a later analysis, more clonally expanded than equally common others. As a later analysis revealed, most CMV-associated TCR beta chains appeared HLA-restricted.

A multiplex PCR was run with 60 Vbeta primers and 13 Jbeta primers. The table came from immunoSEQ multiplex PCR; TCRdb's copy has only in-frame clones and leaves some out. The sample carries 160,000 or so clones, about three quarters recorded once. A remark on this clone: What it binds is not known.

Trimming removed 4 bases from V and 3 bases from J; junction bases left unmatched: 8. Germline V lookup: CDR1 SEHNR, CDR2 FQNEAQ (reference sequence). The CDR3 has 15 residues. The specimen was PBMCs. This TCR came from a man aged 18 to 29 in good health and CMV-seropositive. This sequence joins TRBV7-9 and TRBJ1-2; 7 nucleotides match TRBD1. Here the CDR3 DNA reads TGTGCCAGCAGCTCCCGACAGGGCCAGGACTATGGCTACACCTTC. Its translation is CASSSRQGQDYGYTF.